The 11 T cell receptor beta chains in this list originate from one sample, sequenced in a study of CD8+ T cells in alopecia areata. RNA, once extracted, was reverse transcribed into cDNA for use as the sequencing template. TCRdb's copy holds only in-frame clones and misses some; the assay was immunoSEQ multiplex PCR. The sample lists more than 85,000 clones, over 40% occurring once. The specimen sequenced was CD4+ T cells sorted from blood. The receptor source for this set is a human donor with alopecia areata.

CDR3 sequence reads: CASSLNPTRYEQYF. The CDR3 nucleotides are TGCGCCAGCAGTTTGAACCCGACTCGCTACGAGCAGTACTTC. The V gene is TRBV5-1, the J gene TRBJ2-7; no definite D call. CDR1 and CDR2 from the germline V gene are SGHRS and YFSETQ. Trimming removed 5 bases from V and 3 bases from J, with 15 bases in between. This CDR3 spans 14 amino acids. The variable domain in full, completed from reference TRBV5-1 and TRBJ2-7, reads KAGVTQTPRYLIKTRGQQVTLSCSPISGHRSVSWYQQTPGQGLQFLFEYFSETQRNKGNFPGRFSGRQFSNSRSEMNVSTLELGDSALYLCASSLNPTRYEQYFGPGTRLTVT.

The chain has TRBV6-5 and TRBJ1-5; 8 bases are shared with TRBD1. The germline V gene encodes CDR1 MNHEY and CDR2 SVGAGI. With V trimmed by 5 bases and J by 9 bases, 9 bases remained unmatched. This CDR3 spans 14 amino acids. The CDR3 sequence is CASSNRDRLGPQHF. The CDR3 DNA reads as TGTGCCAGCAGTAACCGGGACAGGCTTGGGCCCCAGCATTTT.

This chain uses TRBV18 with TRBJ1-2, with 9 bases aligning to TRBD1. V was pared by 2 bases and J by 10 bases, with 5 bases of the junction left unmatched. The CDR3 loop spans 13 amino acids. The V gene's germline CDR1 is KGHSH and CDR2 LQKENI. CDR3: CASSPGTGMYYTF. The CDR3 DNA is TGTGCCAGCTCACCAGGGACAGGGATGTACTACACCTTC.

The sample holds a few counts of this clone. V usage is TRBV5-4 and J usage is TRBJ1-1; maybe TRBD1 (5 bases). CDR1 is SGHNT, CDR2 YYREEE, per germline (reference sequence). The CDR3 loop spans 12 amino acids. Trimming removed 4 bases at V and 7 bases at J, with 11 bases between. The CDR3 DNA follows: TGTGCCAGCAGCATGGACACGCGTGAAGCTTTCTTT. It translates to CASSMDTREAFF.

CDR3 region: CASSLSAGGRTDTQYF. For the CDR3, the DNA is TGCGCCAGCAGCCTCTCAGCGGGGGGGCGCACAGATACGCAGTATTTT. V is TRBV5-1 and J is TRBJ2-3, with TRBD2 identical over 10 bases. The CDR3 runs to 16 residues. Germline loops: CDR1 SGHRS, CDR2 YFSETQ. The J segment lost 1 base and the V segment lost 4 bases, leaving 6 bases of the junction unmatched.

The chain recombines TRBV30 with TRBJ2-7; weak D call: TRBD2 (5 bases). With 5 bases removed from V and 5 bases from J, the gap between germline ends came to 19 bases. This CDR3 has 14 residues. CDR1 and CDR2 (germline): GTSNPN, SVGIG (reference sequence). In nucleotides, the CDR3 is TGTGCCTGGGAAGGCAAGTGGGCGGGCCACGAGCAGTACTTC. It codes for CAWEGKWAGHEQYF.

This clone was counted a few times. The CDR3 reads CAWSTDLSGANVLTF. The CDR3 DNA is TGTGCCTGGAGCACGGACTTGTCGGGGGCCAACGTCCTGACTTTC. The V call is TRBV30, the J call TRBJ2-6, with D perhaps matching TRBD2 (5 bases). Trimming removed 3 bases from V and 4 bases from J, with 13 bases in between. The CDR3 runs to 15 residues. Germline CDR1 GTSNPN, CDR2 SVGIG (reference sequence). Variable domain in full (rest from reference TRBV30 and TRBJ2-6): SQTIHQWPATLVQPVGSPLSLECTVEGTSNPNLYWYRQAAGRGLQLLFYSVGIGQISSEVPQNLSASRPQDRQFILSSKKLLLSDSGFYLCAWSTDLSGANVLTFGAGSRLTVL.

This rearrangement joins TRBV5-1 to TRBJ2-7; 8 bases agree with TRBD1. Trimming cost V 4 bases and J 7 bases; bases outside gene matches: 7. CDR1 is SGHRS, CDR2 YFSETQ, per germline. The CDR3 runs to 13 residues. CDR3 region: CASSQNRDREQYF. The CDR3 region has the DNA TGCGCCAGCAGCCAGAACCGGGACAGGGAGCAGTACTTC.

V gene TRBV29-1 combines with J gene TRBJ2-3, with D unresolved. The CDR3 is 14 residues long. From germline, CDR1 is SQVTM and CDR2 ANQGSEA. V was clipped by 3 bases and J by 0 bases, with 10 bases between them. The CDR3 is CSVDGLTSTDTQYF. In DNA form, the CDR3 reads TGCAGCGTTGACGGTCTCACTAGCACAGATACGCAGTATTTT.

This clone came up a few times. The J gene is TRBJ2-3, the V gene TRBV19; weak D call: TRBD2 (6 bases). This CDR3 comprises 14 residues. Trimming left V 10 bases short and J 2 bases short, with 16 bases between. CDR1 is LNHDA and CDR2 is SQIVND in the germline V gene (reference sequence). CDR3 DNA sequence: TGTGCCACTCGTACCCGGGACTCCACAGATACGCAGTATTTT. Protein: CATRTRDSTDTQYF.

V usage is TRBV29-1 and J usage is TRBJ2-3; 7 bases fit TRBD2. V shed 3 bases, J shed 0 bases, and the junction held 12 bases outside the gene matches. Looked up from germline, CDR1 is SQVTM and CDR2 is ANQGSEA. The CDR3 is 17 amino acids. This chain's CDR3 is CSVERGLAASSTDTQYF. The CDR3 nucleotides read TGCAGCGTTGAGCGAGGGCTAGCGGCATCTAGCACAGATACGCAGTATTTT.